This is a list of T cell receptor beta chains from one sample in a study of CD4+ T cells in melanoma. Clones were read by immunoSEQ multiplex PCR, and TCRdb kept only the in-frame ones, dropping some. This table has some 110,000 clones, over 80% appearing once. The specimen was peripheral blood. Receptors originate from a human donor with melanoma. Each CDR3 is given without its conserved first and last residue. Size is stated for part of the rows, as once, few or many counts, or as a class when the clone is expanded.

V	size	J	length	CDR3
TRBV28	.	TRBJ1-6	12	ASRGTGTGSPLH
TRBV4-1	few	TRBJ1-6	10	ASSQNDSPLH
TRBV28	.	TRBJ2-1	13	ASSLWDLQYNEQF
TRBV4-3	.	TRBJ2-7	11	ASSQRQGHEQY
TRBV7-7	.	TRBJ2-5	13	ASSPGGTVPETQY
TRBV2	.	TRBJ2-3	13	ASGILLGGTDTQY
TRBV9	.	TRBJ2-2	13	ASSVYTGSVGELF
TRBV5-8	.	TRBJ1-3	11	ASSLRGANTIY
TRBV6-5	.	TRBJ2-1	13	ASIKLAGVWREQF
TRBV19	.	TRBJ1-1	11	ASSAQGIAEAF
TRBV11-2	.	TRBJ2-7	12	ASSLVSRGHEQY
TRBV4-1	.	TRBJ2-3	14	ASSRSGGPSTDTQY
TRBV19	.	TRBJ2-7	14	ASSPRDLLPIYEQY
TRBV28	.	TRBJ1-2	14	ASSLGGGALSYGYT
TRBV11-3	once	TRBJ2-1	12	ASSWDSTYNEQF
TRBV14	.	TRBJ2-5	14	ASSEAPRGGTETQY
TRBV28	.	TRBJ2-1	14	ASSRLAGGRYNEQF